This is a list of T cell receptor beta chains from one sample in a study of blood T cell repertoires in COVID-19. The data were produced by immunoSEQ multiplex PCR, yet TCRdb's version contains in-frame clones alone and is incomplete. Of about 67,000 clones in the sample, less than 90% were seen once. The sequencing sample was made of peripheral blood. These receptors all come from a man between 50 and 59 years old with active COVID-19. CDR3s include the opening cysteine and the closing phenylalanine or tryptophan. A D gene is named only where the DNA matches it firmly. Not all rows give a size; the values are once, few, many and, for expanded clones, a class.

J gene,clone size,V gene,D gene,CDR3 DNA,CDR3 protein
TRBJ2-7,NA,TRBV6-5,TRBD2,TGTGCCAGCAGCCCAACTAGCGGGAACCGCTACGAGCAGTACTTC,CASSPTSGNRYEQYF
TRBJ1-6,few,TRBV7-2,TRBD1,TGTGCCAGCAGCCCCCGACAGGGTGGGAATTCACCCCTCCACTTT,CASSPRQGGNSPLHF
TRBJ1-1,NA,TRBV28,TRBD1,TGTGCCAGCAGTACGCCGGGGACAGGTCTTGCTTTCTTT,CASSTPGTGLAFF
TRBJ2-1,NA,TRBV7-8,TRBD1,TGTGCCAGCAGCTTAGCCCGGGACAGGGGCAATGGTGAGCAGTTCTTC,CASSLARDRGNGEQFF
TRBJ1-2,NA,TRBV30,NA,TGTGCCTGGAGTGTACGGGTAGCGGATGGCTACACCTTC,CAWSVRVADGYTF
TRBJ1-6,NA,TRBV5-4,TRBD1,TGTGCCAGCGGGACAGATAATTCACCCCTCCACTTT,CASGTDNSPLHF
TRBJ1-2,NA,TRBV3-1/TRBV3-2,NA,TGTGCCAGCAGCCAAGACAACAGGCAAGGGAGCTACACCTTC,CASSQDNRQGSYTF
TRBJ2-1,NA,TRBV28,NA,TGTGCCAGCAGTTTGGCGGGTTTGTCCTACAATGAGCAGTTCTTC,CASSLAGLSYNEQFF
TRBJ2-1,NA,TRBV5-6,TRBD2,TGTGCCAGCAGCTTTTGGGCTCGTTACGCGGGAGCGAATGAGCAGTTCTTC,CASSFWARYAGANEQFF
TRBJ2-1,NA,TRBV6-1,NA,TGTGCCAGCAGTGAAGACAGGGTGGCCTACAATGAGCAGTTCTTC,CASSEDRVAYNEQFF
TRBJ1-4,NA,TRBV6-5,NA,TGTGCCAGCAGTCGGGGTAGGGCTGAAAAACTGTTTTTT,CASSRGRAEKLFF
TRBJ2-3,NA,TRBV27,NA,TGTGCCAGCAGTTTATCACTTTCGAAAACTAGCACAGATACGCAGTATTTT,CASSLSLSKTSTDTQYF
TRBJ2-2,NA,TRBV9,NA,TGTGCCAGCAGAGGACTGATGAACACCGGGGAGCTGTTTTTT,CASRGLMNTGELFF
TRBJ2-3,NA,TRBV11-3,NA,TGTGCCAGCAGCTTATCGACCTCTGGGAGTGGCACAGATACGCAGTATTTT,CASSLSTSGSGTDTQYF
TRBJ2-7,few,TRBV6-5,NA,TGTGCCAGCAGGTCGGGAGCCCTTACCTACGAGCAGTACTTC,CASRSGALTYEQYF
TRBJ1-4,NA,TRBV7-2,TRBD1,TGTGCCAGCAGCTTTCGGACAGGGGGCGAAAAACTGTTTTTT,CASSFRTGGEKLFF
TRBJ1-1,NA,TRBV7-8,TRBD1,TGTGCCAGCAGCAACCGGACAGGGACGAACACTGAAGCTTTCTTT,CASSNRTGTNTEAFF
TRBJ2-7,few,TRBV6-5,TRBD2,TGTGCCAGCAGTTACAGTTCCGGGAGGGCCGGGTACGAGCAGTACTTC,CASSYSSGRAGYEQYF
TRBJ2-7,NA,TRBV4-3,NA,TGCGCCAGCAGCCAAGATGTGCGGGTAAGCTCCTACGAGCAGTACTTC,CASSQDVRVSSYEQYF
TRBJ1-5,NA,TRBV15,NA,TGTGCCACCAGCAGAACCGGAGATCAGCCCCAGCATTTT,CATSRTGDQPQHF
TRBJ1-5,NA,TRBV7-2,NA,TGTGCCAGCAGCACAGGCAATCAGCCCCAGCATTTT,CASSTGNQPQHF
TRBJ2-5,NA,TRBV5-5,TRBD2,TGTGCCAGCAGCTTTCGGGGGGACCAAGAGACCCAGTACTTC,CASSFRGDQETQYF
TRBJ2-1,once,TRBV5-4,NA,TGTGCCAGCAGCTTGGCCGGTAATAGTAATCGCAATGAGCAGTTCTTC,CASSLAGNSNRNEQFF
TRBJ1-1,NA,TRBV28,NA,TGTGCCAGCAGGGCCGACACTGAAGCTTTCTTT,CASRADTEAFF
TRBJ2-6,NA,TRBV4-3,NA,TGCGCCAGCAGCCAAGTAAACTCTGGGGCCAACGTCCTGACTTTC,CASSQVNSGANVLTF
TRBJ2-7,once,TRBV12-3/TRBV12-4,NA,TGTGCCAGCAGTCCAGCGGGTATCTACGAGCAGTACTTC,CASSPAGIYEQYF
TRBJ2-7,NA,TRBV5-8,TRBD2,TGTGCCAGCAGCCTCCTCCGTGGTAGCGGGAGTAATGAGCAGTACTTC,CASSLLRGSGSNEQYF
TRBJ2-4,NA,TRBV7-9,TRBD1,TGTGCCAGCAGCTCGTGGCGGGACAGGGGTACCAAAAACATTCAGTACTTC,CASSSWRDRGTKNIQYF
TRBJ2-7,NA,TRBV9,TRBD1,TGTGCCAGCAGCGCGGGGACAGGGAACCTCGAGCAGTACTTC,CASSAGTGNLEQYF
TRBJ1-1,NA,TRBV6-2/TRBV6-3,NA,TGTGCCAGCAGTTACTCGATAGGGGTGAACACTGAAGCTTTCTTT,CASSYSIGVNTEAFF
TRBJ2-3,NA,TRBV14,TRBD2,TGTGCCAGCAGCCAAGTGGGCGGGAGACCTCTCACAGATACGCAGTATTTT,CASSQVGGRPLTDTQYF
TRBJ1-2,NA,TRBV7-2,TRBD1,TGTGCCTCCAGGGGGTCCAACTATGGCTACACCTTC,CASRGSNYGYTF
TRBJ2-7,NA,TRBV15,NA,TGTGCCACCAGCAGAGATCCTCTGACAGCCAAATTGTACGAGCAGTACTTC,CATSRDPLTAKLYEQYF
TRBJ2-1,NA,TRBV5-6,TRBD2,TGTGCCAGCAGCTCCCTGACTAGCGGAGCGCACAATGAGCAGTTCTTC,CASSSLTSGAHNEQFF
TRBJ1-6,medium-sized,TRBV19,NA,TGTGCCAGACCCGCCTCTGGCCCTCCCCTCCACTTT,CARPASGPPLHF
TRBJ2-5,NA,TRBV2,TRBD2,TGTGCCAGCAGTGCCGGGACTAGCGGGGGGGCCTTGGAGACCCAGTACTTC,CASSAGTSGGALETQYF
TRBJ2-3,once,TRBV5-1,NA,TGCGCCAGCAGCTCCTTAGGCACAGATACGCAGTATTTT,CASSSLGTDTQYF
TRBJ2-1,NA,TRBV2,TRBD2,TGTGCCAGCACTTCGCGGGGGAGGGACAATGAGCAGTTCTTC,CASTSRGRDNEQFF
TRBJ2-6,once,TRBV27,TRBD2,TGTGCCAGCAGTCGCCGACTAGCGGGAGAGAACGTCCTGACTTTC,CASSRRLAGENVLTF
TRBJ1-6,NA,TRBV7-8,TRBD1,TGTGCCAGCAGCGACAGGGGGCAAGACTATAATTCACCCCTCCACTTT,CASSDRGQDYNSPLHF